One T cell receptor (beta chain) is described in this entry. Its cognate antigen is unknown. The sample comes from a study of cytomegalovirus exposure and HLA in healthy donors. Across the whole study: The Caucasian-associated ancestry cluster contained about four fifths of the 300 to 400 genotyped donors.

The CDR3 extends over 13 amino acids. CDR1 and CDR2 from the germline V gene are SGHTA and FQGNSA. V shed 3 bases and J 4 bases; nucleotides not matched to a gene: 2. Findings and limits, study-wide: What a later analysis reportedly showed was that an Asian-associated ancestry cluster had fewer N-insertions than the approximately 700-donor mean. In vitro assays verified that a few CMV-associated chains recognized CMV antigens specifically. Some V segments (TRBV6-2 and TRBV6-3 among them) were excluded as indistinguishable.

Researchers ran the PCR with 60 Vbeta and 13 Jbeta primers. Generated by immunoSEQ multiplex PCR, the TCRdb table keeps only in-frame clones and is missing some. Counted here are roughly 180,000 clones, about 80% occurring once; the ten biggest clones make up 3% to 4.5%. Sequenced material: PBMCs. The receptor comes from a woman in her sixties or seventies in good health and CMV-seropositive. V gene TRBV7-2 combines with J gene TRBJ2-5; 7 nucleotides agree with TRBD1. The CDR3 nucleotides are TGTGCCAGCAGCTTTGGGGACAGAGAGACCCAGTACTTC. This translates into CASSFGDRETQYF. Looking up the rest from reference TRBV7-2 and TRBJ2-5 gives the full variable domain: GAGVSQSPSNKVTEKGKDVELRCDPISGHTALYWYRQSLGQGLEFLIYFQGNSAPDKSGLPSDRFSAERTGGSVSTLTIQRTQQEDSAVYLCASSFGDRETQYFGPGTRLLVL.